A selection of T cell receptor beta chains follows, all from one sample in a study of blood T cell repertoires in COVID-19. Produced via immunoSEQ multiplex PCR; TCRdb's table is partial and in-frame only. The sample lists around 88,000 clones; roughly 88% were seen once. Sequenced sample: peripheral blood. All receptors derive from a woman aged 80 or older with acute or convalescent COVID-19. Both conserved end residues are part of each CDR3. D genes are given only for firm matches. Expanded clones get a size class; other rows say once, few or many, or leave the size out.

clone size: NA; V gene: TRBV6-5; CDR3 length: 13; J gene: TRBJ2-1; D gene: TRBD1; CDR3 DNA: TGTGCGTGCGCCGGGACAGGTTACAATGAGCAGTTCTTC; CDR3 protein: CACAGTGYNEQFF
clone size: NA; V gene: TRBV2; CDR3 length: 14; J gene: TRBJ2-1; D gene: TRBD1; CDR3 DNA: TGTGCCAGCAAGCTTGGGACAGAAGACAATGAGCAGTTCTTC; CDR3 protein: CASKLGTEDNEQFF
clone size: NA; V gene: TRBV13; CDR3 length: 15; J gene: TRBJ1-3; D gene: NA; CDR3 DNA: TGTGCCAGCAGGGGGGACGGGGGACTTGGAAACACCATATATTTT; CDR3 protein: CASRGDGGLGNTIYF
clone size: few; V gene: TRBV28; CDR3 length: 14; J gene: TRBJ1-4; D gene: NA; CDR3 DNA: TGTGCCAGCAGCCCCGGTACCGTGAATGAAAAACTGTTTTTT; CDR3 protein: CASSPGTVNEKLFF
clone size: NA; V gene: TRBV3-1/TRBV3-2; CDR3 length: 16; J gene: TRBJ2-3; D gene: NA; CDR3 DNA: TGTGCCAGCAGCCAGGAGGGGCGGGGACGCACAGATACGCAGTATTTT; CDR3 protein: CASSQEGRGRTDTQYF
clone size: few; V gene: TRBV28; CDR3 length: 15; J gene: TRBJ2-1; D gene: NA; CDR3 DNA: TGTGCCAGCAGTTTGGGGGGTATTTCCTACAATGAGCAGTTCTTC; CDR3 protein: CASSLGGISYNEQFF
clone size: once; V gene: TRBV28; CDR3 length: 11; J gene: TRBJ1-1; D gene: NA; CDR3 DNA: TGTGCCAGCAGTTTATCCGTAGAAGCTTTCTTT; CDR3 protein: CASSLSVEAFF
clone size: NA; V gene: TRBV5-1; CDR3 length: 17; J gene: TRBJ1-1; D gene: TRBD1; CDR3 DNA: TGCGCCAGCAGCTTGGCCCCGGACAGGGAATTGAACACTGAAGCTTTCTTT; CDR3 protein: CASSLAPDRELNTEAFF
clone size: once; V gene: TRBV28; CDR3 length: 11; J gene: TRBJ2-7; D gene: TRBD1; CDR3 DNA: TGTGCCGCCGGACAGGGCAGCGAGCAGTACTTC; CDR3 protein: CAAGQGSEQYF
clone size: NA; V gene: TRBV13; CDR3 length: 15; J gene: TRBJ2-7; D gene: TRBD2; CDR3 DNA: TGTGCCAGCAGCCAGGGACTAGCGGATACCTACGAGCAGTACTTC; CDR3 protein: CASSQGLADTYEQYF
clone size: NA; V gene: TRBV2; CDR3 length: 12; J gene: TRBJ1-6; D gene: TRBD1; CDR3 DNA: TGTGCCAGCAGCGGGACAGTCTCACCCCTCCACTTT; CDR3 protein: CASSGTVSPLHF
clone size: NA; V gene: TRBV19; CDR3 length: 15; J gene: TRBJ1-6; D gene: NA; CDR3 DNA: TGTGCCAGTAGTATATGGGGGCGCGGTAATTCACCCCTCCACTTT; CDR3 protein: CASSIWGRGNSPLHF
clone size: once; V gene: TRBV28; CDR3 length: 17; J gene: TRBJ1-5; D gene: NA; CDR3 DNA: TGTGCCAGCAAGTTGGCCCCAAACAGAGCGGGCGCTCAGCCCCAGCATTTT; CDR3 protein: CASKLAPNRAGAQPQHF
clone size: NA; V gene: TRBV6-5; CDR3 length: 14; J gene: TRBJ2-7; D gene: TRBD2; CDR3 DNA: TGTGCCAGCAGACTAGCGGGAGGCACCTACGAGCAGTACTTC; CDR3 protein: CASRLAGGTYEQYF
clone size: NA; V gene: TRBV9; CDR3 length: 13; J gene: TRBJ1-1; D gene: NA; CDR3 DNA: TGTGCCAGCAGCGTAGCACTGGACACTGAAGCTTTCTTT; CDR3 protein: CASSVALDTEAFF
clone size: NA; V gene: TRBV9; CDR3 length: 16; J gene: TRBJ2-2; D gene: TRBD2; CDR3 DNA: TGTGCCAGCAGCGTTAGCGGGACCACGAACACCGGGGAGCTGTTTTTT; CDR3 protein: CASSVSGTTNTGELFF
clone size: NA; V gene: TRBV7-3; CDR3 length: 15; J gene: TRBJ2-3; D gene: NA; CDR3 DNA: TGTGCCAGCAGCTTGACGGGGGGCGCCTTCGATACGCAGTATTTT; CDR3 protein: CASSLTGGAFDTQYF
clone size: NA; V gene: TRBV11-2; CDR3 length: 16; J gene: TRBJ2-1; D gene: NA; CDR3 DNA: TGTGCCAGCAGCTTAGGAGGTAGCGGTCCGTACAATGAGCAGTTCTTC; CDR3 protein: CASSLGGSGPYNEQFF
clone size: NA; V gene: TRBV7-2; CDR3 length: 15; J gene: TRBJ2-7; D gene: TRBD1; CDR3 DNA: TGTGCCAGCAGCCAAGGATCACAGGGGGCTGGCGAGCAGTACTTC; CDR3 protein: CASSQGSQGAGEQYF
clone size: NA; V gene: TRBV15; CDR3 length: 15; J gene: TRBJ2-5; D gene: NA; CDR3 DNA: TGTGCCACCAGCAGAGATCTGGGCTTCCAAGAGACCCAGTACTTC; CDR3 protein: CATSRDLGFQETQYF
clone size: NA; V gene: TRBV20-1; CDR3 length: 13; J gene: TRBJ1-1; D gene: NA; CDR3 DNA: TGCAGTGCTAGTCTACAGGGAAACACTGAAGCTTTCTTT; CDR3 protein: CSASLQGNTEAFF
clone size: once; V gene: TRBV5-1; CDR3 length: 16; J gene: TRBJ2-5; D gene: TRBD1; CDR3 DNA: TGCGCCAGCAGCTTCTTTGGGACAGGGGCCGAAGAGACCCAGTACTTC; CDR3 protein: CASSFFGTGAEETQYF
clone size: NA; V gene: TRBV20-1; CDR3 length: 13; J gene: TRBJ2-3; D gene: NA; CDR3 DNA: TGCAGTGCTAGTGTCAGGGGCACAGATACGCAGTATTTT; CDR3 protein: CSASVRGTDTQYF
clone size: NA; V gene: TRBV19; CDR3 length: 13; J gene: TRBJ1-1; D gene: NA; CDR3 DNA: TGTGCCAGTAGTACGACAGCGAACACTGAAGCTTTCTTT; CDR3 protein: CASSTTANTEAFF
clone size: NA; V gene: TRBV3-1/TRBV3-2; CDR3 length: 18; J gene: TRBJ1-3; D gene: NA; CDR3 DNA: TGTGCCAGCAGCCTTTATGGTGGGACACCAACCTCTGGAAACACCATATATTTT; CDR3 protein: CASSLYGGTPTSGNTIYF
clone size: once; V gene: TRBV2; CDR3 length: 13; J gene: TRBJ1-2; D gene: NA; CDR3 DNA: TGTGCCAGCACCCCGGTACGGGGGAGGAATTTGACCTTC; CDR3 protein: CASTPVRGRNLTF
clone size: once; V gene: TRBV5-4; CDR3 length: 14; J gene: TRBJ1-1; D gene: NA; CDR3 DNA: TGTGCCAGCTTCGAACGGGGGGCAGGCACTGAAGCTTTCTTT; CDR3 protein: CASFERGAGTEAFF
clone size: once; V gene: TRBV7-2; CDR3 length: 16; J gene: TRBJ1-5; D gene: NA; CDR3 DNA: TGTGCCAGCAGCGAAGAAGGGGGGGGGAGCAATCAGCCCCAGCATTTT; CDR3 protein: CASSEEGGGSNQPQHF
clone size: NA; V gene: TRBV6-5; CDR3 length: 14; J gene: TRBJ1-1; D gene: TRBD1; CDR3 DNA: TGTGCCAGCAGCCTCCGGGACAGGGGGCCCGTAGCTTTCTTT; CDR3 protein: CASSLRDRGPVAFF
clone size: NA; V gene: TRBV2; CDR3 length: 16; J gene: TRBJ1-6; D gene: TRBD1; CDR3 DNA: TGTGCCAGCAGTGATCGGGACAGGGCCAATAATTCACCCCTCCACTTT; CDR3 protein: CASSDRDRANNSPLHF
clone size: NA; V gene: TRBV5-4; CDR3 length: 15; J gene: TRBJ2-5; D gene: TRBD2; CDR3 DNA: TGTGCCAGCAGCTCCAGCGCGGGAGGTAGGGAGACCCAGTACTTC; CDR3 protein: CASSSSAGGRETQYF
clone size: once; V gene: TRBV6-6; CDR3 length: 12; J gene: TRBJ1-5; D gene: NA; CDR3 DNA: TGTGCCAGCAGTCTACAGGATCAGCCCCAGCATTTT; CDR3 protein: CASSLQDQPQHF